The 2 T cell receptor beta chains below come from one sample, sequenced in a study of T cell repertoires in cytomegalovirus infection. TCRdb independently ran MiXCR on the reads; one entry per CDR3 protein. The sample includes 600,000 to 800,000 distinct CDR3 sequences, roughly a quarter of them seen just once. The sequenced material came from CD8+ T cells from PBMCs. These receptors were taken from a human donor in good health (CMV status not recorded). Some clones in this sample may be carry-over from other donors' samples.

This clonotype appeared a few times. The chain carries TRBV15 and TRBJ2-3; no reliable D call. Germline V gives CDR1 LNHNV, CDR2 YYDKDF (reference sequence). V gave up 5 bases and J gave up 1 base, with 7 bases separating them. The CDR3 consists of 13 residues. The CDR3 protein is CATSPPGTDTQYF. The DNA for the CDR3 is TGTGCCACCAGCCCCCCGGGCACAGATACGCAGTATTTT.

V and J are TRBV18 and TRBJ2-5, with D hard to call. The CDR3 is 14 residues long. Between the trimmed V and J ends, which lost 3 bases and 0 bases, there was a span of 8 bases. Germline CDR1 KGHSH, CDR2 LQKENI. The CDR3, as DNA: TGTGCCAGCTCACCTCGTTCAAACCAAGAGACCCAGTACTTC. This codes for CASSPRSNQETQYF.